This T cell receptor (beta chain) was observed in a study of blood T cell repertoires in COVID-19. Recovered status applied to Cohort 3 donors who had two consecutive negative PCRs. It also applied to those with clearance or with symptom resolution. The CDR3 runs 14 residues. Trimming took 4 bases from V and 0 from J, leaving 6 bases between them. The V gene's germline CDR1 is LGHNA and CDR2 YSLEER. Profiling relied on immunoSEQ multiplex PCR, and the TCRdb table lists in-frame clones only, not all of them. The sample records around 260,000 clones, about nine tenths being singletons. The J gene is TRBJ1-4, the V gene TRBV4-3, with a tentative D call TRBD1 (6 bases). The sequence was collected from a woman in her thirties who had recovered from COVID-19. The sequencing input was PBMCs or T cells enriched from blood (not recorded which). The CDR3 DNA follows: TGCGCCAGCAGCCGGACAGCAACTAATGAAAAACTGTTTTTT. Amino acid sequence: CASSRTATNEKLFF.